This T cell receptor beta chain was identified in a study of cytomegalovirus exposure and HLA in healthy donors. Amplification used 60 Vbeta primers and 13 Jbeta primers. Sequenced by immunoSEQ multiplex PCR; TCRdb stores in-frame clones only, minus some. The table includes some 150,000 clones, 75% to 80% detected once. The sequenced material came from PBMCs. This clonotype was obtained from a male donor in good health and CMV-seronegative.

The CDR3 nucleotides are TGTGCCAGCAGCTTGAACCGGGACAGGCCCTACGAGCAGTACTTC. Amino acid sequence: CASSLNRDRPYEQYF. The gene calls are TRBV7-3 and TRBJ2-7, with TRBD1 identical over 8 bases. Germline trimming cut 3 bases from V and 2 bases from J; bases unmatched to any gene: 6. This CDR3 is built from 15 residues. Germline V gives CDR1 SGHTA, CDR2 FQGTGA.